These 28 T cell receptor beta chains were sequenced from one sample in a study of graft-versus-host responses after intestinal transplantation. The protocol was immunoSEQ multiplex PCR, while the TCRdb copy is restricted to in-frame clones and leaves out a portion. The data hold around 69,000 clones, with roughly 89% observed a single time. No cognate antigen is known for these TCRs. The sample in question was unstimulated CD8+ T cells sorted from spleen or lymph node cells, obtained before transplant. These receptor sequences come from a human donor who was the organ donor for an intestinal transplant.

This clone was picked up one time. The CDR3 region has the DNA TGTGCCAGCAAGAGGGGACAGGGATCATCCCAGACCCAGTACTTC. It encodes CASKRGQGSSQTQYF. This chain links TRBV2 with TRBJ2-5; TRBD1 matches 9 bases. V lost 7 bases to trimming and J lost 6 bases; unmatched junction nucleotides: 12. Germline V gene data show CDR1 as SNHLY and CDR2 as FYNNEI. CDR3 length: 15 residues.

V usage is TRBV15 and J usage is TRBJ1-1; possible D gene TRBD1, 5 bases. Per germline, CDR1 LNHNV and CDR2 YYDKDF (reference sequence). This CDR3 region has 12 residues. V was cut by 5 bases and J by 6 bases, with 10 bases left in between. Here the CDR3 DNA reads TGTGCCACCAGCGCTGGGGCAGCTGAAGCTTTCTTT. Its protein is CATSAGAAEAFF.

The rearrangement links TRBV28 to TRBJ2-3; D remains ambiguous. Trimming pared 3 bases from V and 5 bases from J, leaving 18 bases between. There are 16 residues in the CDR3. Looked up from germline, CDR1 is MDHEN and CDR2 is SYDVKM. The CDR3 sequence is CASSFAGIRLIDTQYF. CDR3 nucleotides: TGTGCCAGCAGTTTTGCAGGAATTCGGTTAATAGATACGCAGTATTTT. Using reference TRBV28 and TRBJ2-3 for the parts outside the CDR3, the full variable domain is DVKVTQSSRYLVKRTGEKVFLECVQDMDHENMFWYRQDPGLGLRLIYFSYDVKMKEKGDIPEGYSVSREKKERFSLILESASTNQTSMYLCASSFAGIRLIDTQYFGPGTRLTVL.

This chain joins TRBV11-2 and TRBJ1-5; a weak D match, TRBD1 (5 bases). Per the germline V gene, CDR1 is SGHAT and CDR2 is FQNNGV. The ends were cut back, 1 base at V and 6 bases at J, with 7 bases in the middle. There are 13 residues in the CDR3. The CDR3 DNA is TGTGCCAGCAGCTTAGCTAGGGGTCAGCCCCAGCATTTT. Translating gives CASSLARGQPQHF.

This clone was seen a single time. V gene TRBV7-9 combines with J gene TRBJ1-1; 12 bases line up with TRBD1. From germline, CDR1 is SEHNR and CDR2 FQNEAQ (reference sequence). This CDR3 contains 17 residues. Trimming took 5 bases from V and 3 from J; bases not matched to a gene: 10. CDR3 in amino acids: CASSLGTGGSEDTEAFF. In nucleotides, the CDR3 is TGTGCCAGCAGCCTAGGGACAGGGGGCTCTGAGGACACTGAAGCTTTCTTT. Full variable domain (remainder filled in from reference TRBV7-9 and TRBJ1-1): DTGVSQNPRHKITKRGQNVTFRCDPISEHNRLYWYRQTLGQGPEFLTYFQNEAQLEKSRLLSDRFSAERPKGSFSTLEIQRTEQGDSAMYLCASSLGTGGSEDTEAFFGQGTRLTVV.

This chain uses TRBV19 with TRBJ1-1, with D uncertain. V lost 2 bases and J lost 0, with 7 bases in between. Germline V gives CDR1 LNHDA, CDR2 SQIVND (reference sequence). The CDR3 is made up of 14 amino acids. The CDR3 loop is CASSIQYMNTEAFF. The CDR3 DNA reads TGTGCCAGTAGTATACAGTACATGAACACTGAAGCTTTCTTT.

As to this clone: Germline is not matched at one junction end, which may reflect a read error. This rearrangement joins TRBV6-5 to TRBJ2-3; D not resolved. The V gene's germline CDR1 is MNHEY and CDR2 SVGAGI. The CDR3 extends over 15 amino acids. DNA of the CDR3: TGTGTCAGCAGTTACATGGGCTACTCGCTAGATACGCAGTATTTT. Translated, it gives CVSSYMGYSLDTQYF.

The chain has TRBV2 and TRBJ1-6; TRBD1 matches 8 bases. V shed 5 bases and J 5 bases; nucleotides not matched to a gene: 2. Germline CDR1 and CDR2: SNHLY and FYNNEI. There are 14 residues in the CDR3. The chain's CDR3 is CASSQGADNSPLHF. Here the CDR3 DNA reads TGTGCCAGCAGTCAGGGGGCTGATAATTCACCCCTCCACTTT.

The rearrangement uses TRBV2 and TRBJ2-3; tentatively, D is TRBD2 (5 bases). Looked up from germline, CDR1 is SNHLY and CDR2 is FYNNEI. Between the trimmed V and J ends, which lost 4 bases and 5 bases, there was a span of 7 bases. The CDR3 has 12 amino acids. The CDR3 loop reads CASSVRGDTQYF. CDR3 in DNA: TGTGCCAGCAGTGTCCGGGGAGATACGCAGTATTTT.

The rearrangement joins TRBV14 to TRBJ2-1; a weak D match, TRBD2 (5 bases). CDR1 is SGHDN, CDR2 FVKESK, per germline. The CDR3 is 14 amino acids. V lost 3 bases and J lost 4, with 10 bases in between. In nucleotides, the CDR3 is TGTGCCAGCAGCCAGAGGGATCGTTACAATGAGCAGTTCTTC. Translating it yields CASSQRDRYNEQFF. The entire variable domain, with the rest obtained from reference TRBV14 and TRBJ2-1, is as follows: EAGVTQFPSHSVIEKGQTVTLRCDPISGHDNLYWYRRVMGKEIKFLLHFVKESKQDESGMPNNRFLAERTGGTYSTLKVQPAELEDSGVYFCASSQRDRYNEQFFGPGTRLTVL.

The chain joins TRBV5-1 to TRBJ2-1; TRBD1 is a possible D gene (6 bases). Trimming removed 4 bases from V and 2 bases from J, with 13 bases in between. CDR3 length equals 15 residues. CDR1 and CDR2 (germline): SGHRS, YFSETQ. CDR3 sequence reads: CASSDGTLTYNEQFF. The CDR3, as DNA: TGCGCCAGCAGCGACGGGACACTGACCTACAATGAGCAGTTCTTC.

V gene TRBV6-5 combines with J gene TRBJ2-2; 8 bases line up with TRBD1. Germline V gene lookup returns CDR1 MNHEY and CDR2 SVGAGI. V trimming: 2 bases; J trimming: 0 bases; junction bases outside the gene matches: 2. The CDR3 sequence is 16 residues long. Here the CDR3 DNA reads TGTGCCAGCAGTTACGGACAGGGAGCGAACACCGGGGAGCTGTTTTTT. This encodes CASSYGQGANTGELFF.

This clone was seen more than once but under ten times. The CDR3, as DNA: TGTGCCAGCGGGGGCGCGGACAGGGCTGGAAACACCATATATTTT. Its protein is CASGGADRAGNTIYF. This chain links TRBV6-4 with TRBJ1-3; 8 positions agree with TRBD1. Trimming took 8 bases from V and 2 from J; bases not matched to a gene: 8. Per germline, CDR1 MRHNA and CDR2 SNTAGT. The CDR3 covers 15 residues.

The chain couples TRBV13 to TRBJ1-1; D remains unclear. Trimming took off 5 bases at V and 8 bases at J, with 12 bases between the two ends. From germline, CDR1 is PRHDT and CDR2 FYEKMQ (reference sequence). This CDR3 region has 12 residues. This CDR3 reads CASSIQYKEAFF. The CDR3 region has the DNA TGTGCCAGCAGCATACAATACAAGGAAGCTTTCTTT.

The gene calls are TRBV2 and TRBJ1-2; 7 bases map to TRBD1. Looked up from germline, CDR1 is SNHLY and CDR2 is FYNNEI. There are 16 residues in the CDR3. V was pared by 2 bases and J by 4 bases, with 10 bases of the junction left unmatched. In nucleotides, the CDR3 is TGTGCCAGCAGTGAATCGGGACAGATTTATATCTATGGCTACACCTTC. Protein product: CASSESGQIYIYGYTF.

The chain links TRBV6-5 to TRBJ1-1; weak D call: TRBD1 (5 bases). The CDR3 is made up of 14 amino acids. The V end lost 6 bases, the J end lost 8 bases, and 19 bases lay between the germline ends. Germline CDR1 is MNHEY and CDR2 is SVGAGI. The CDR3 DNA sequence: TGTGCCAGCAGCCCCCACGACAGAAAATTAGAAGCTTTCTTT. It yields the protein CASSPHDRKLEAFF.

The CDR3 bases are TGTGCCAGCAGCTTAGTATATAGTTGGGAGGACGCAAACACTGAAGCTTTCTTT. Encoded protein: CASSLVYSWEDANTEAFF. The chain couples TRBV7-8 to TRBJ1-1; D gene ambiguous. Germline loops: CDR1 SGHVS, CDR2 FQNEAQ. CDR3 length equals 18 residues. Trimming took off 1 base at V and 2 bases at J, with 20 bases between the two ends.

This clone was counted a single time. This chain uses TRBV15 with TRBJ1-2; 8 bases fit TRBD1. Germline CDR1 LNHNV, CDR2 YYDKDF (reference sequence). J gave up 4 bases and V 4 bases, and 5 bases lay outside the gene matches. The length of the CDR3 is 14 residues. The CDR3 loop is CATSNPTGGYGYTF. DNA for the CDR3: TGTGCCACCAGCAACCCAACAGGGGGCTATGGCTACACCTTC.

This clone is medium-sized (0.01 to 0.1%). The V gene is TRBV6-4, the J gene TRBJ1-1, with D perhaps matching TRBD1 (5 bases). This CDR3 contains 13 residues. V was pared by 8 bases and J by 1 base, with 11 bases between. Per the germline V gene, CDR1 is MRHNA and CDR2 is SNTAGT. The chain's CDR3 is CASPDSPNTEAFF. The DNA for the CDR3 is TGTGCCAGCCCTGACAGTCCGAACACTGAAGCTTTCTTT.

CDR3 sequence (DNA): TGTGCTAGTGGTATTACCGGGACAGGGGGCCCCGGGGAGCTGTTTTTT. It encodes CASGITGTGGPGELFF. The gene calls are TRBV12-5 and TRBJ2-2, with 12 bases lining up with TRBD1. Germline V CDR1 and CDR2: LGHNT, FRNRAP. The CDR3 runs to 16 residues. With 5 bases clipped from V and 6 bases from J, the junction kept 7 bases outside the gene matches.

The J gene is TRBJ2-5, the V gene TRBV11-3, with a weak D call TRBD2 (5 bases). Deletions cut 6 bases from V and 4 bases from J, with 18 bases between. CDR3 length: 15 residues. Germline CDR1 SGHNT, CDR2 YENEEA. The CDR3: CASSPRKGGGETQYF. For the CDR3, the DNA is TGTGCCAGCAGTCCTCGGAAGGGTGGAGGAGAGACCCAGTACTTC.

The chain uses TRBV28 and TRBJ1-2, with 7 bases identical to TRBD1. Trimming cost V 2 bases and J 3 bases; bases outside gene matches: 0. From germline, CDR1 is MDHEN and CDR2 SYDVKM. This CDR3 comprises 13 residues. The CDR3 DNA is TGTGCCAGCAGTTTAGACAGGGACTATGGCTACACCTTC. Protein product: CASSLDRDYGYTF.

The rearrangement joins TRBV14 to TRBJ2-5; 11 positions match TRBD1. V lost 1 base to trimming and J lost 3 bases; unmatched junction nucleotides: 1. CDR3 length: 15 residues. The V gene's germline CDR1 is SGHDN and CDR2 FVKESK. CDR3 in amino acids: CASSQGTGGEETQYF. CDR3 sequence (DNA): TGTGCCAGCAGCCAAGGGACAGGGGGCGAAGAGACCCAGTACTTC.

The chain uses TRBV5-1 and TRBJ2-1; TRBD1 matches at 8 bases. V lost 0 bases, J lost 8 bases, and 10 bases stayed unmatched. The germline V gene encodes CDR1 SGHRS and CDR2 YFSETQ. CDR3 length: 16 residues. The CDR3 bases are TGCGCCAGCAGCTTGGCCGGGGCCAGGGGGCATGATGAGCAGTTCTTC. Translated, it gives CASSLAGARGHDEQFF.

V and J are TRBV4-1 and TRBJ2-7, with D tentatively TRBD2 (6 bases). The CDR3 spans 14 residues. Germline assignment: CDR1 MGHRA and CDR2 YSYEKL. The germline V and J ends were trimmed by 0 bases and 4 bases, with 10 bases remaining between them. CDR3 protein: CASSQDRGLYEQYV. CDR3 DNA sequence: TGCGCCAGCAGCCAAGATCGGGGACTTTACGAGCAGTACGTC.

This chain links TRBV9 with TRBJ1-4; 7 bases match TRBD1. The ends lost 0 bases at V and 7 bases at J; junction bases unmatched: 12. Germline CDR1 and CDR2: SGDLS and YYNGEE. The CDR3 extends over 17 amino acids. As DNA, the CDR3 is TGTGCCAGCAGCGTAGGGGAGACTGGGACAGCAAGTGAAAAACTGTTTTTT. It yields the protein CASSVGETGTASEKLFF. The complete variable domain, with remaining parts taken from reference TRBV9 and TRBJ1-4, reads DSGVTQTPKHLITATGQRVTLRCSPRSGDLSVYWYQQSLDQGLQFLIQYYNGEERAKGNILERFSAQQFPDLHSELNLSSLELGDSALYFCASSVGETGTASEKLFFGSGTQLSVL.

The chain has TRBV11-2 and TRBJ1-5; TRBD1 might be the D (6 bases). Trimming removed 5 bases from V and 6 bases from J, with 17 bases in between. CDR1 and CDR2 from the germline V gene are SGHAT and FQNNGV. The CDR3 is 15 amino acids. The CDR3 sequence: CASSHEGRGIQPQHF. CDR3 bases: TGTGCCAGCAGCCACGAGGGCAGGGGCATTCAGCCCCAGCATTTT.

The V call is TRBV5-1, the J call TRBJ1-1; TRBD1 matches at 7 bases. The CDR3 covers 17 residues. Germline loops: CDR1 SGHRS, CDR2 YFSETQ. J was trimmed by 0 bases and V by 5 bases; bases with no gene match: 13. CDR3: CASREYTGALMNTEAFF. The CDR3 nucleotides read TGCGCCAGCAGGGAGTACACAGGGGCCCTAATGAACACTGAAGCTTTCTTT. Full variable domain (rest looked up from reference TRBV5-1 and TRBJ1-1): KAGVTQTPRYLIKTRGQQVTLSCSPISGHRSVSWYQQTPGQGLQFLFEYFSETQRNKGNFPGRFSGRQFSNSRSEMNVSTLELGDSALYLCASREYTGALMNTEAFFGQGTRLTVV.